This is a list of T cell receptor beta chains from one sample in a study of shared clonotypes between healthy human individuals. Produced via immunoSEQ multiplex PCR; TCRdb's table is partial and in-frame only. This sample has millions of clones; roughly 92% occur once, and the top ten carry more than 0.12%. The sequenced sample consisted of naive CD4+ T cells sorted from blood. The receptor source for this set is a man aged 18-30 years in good health. The CDR3 runs from the conserved cysteine through the conserved F or W. Each record gives: J gene, V gene, CDR3 protein.

J: TRBJ2-3
V: TRBV5-4
CDR3: CASSLEGLAGVGDTQYF

J: TRBJ2-3
V: TRBV5-1
CDR3: CASSLGGRSTDTQYF

J: TRBJ2-1
V: TRBV7-2
CDR3: CASSFGTSYEQFF

J: TRBJ2-7
V: TRBV11-2
CDR3: CATQERQGSSYEQYF

J: TRBJ1-1
V: TRBV15
CDR3: CATSRDRWTGGDTEAFF

J: TRBJ1-2
V: TRBV19
CDR3: CASSSREASVGYTF

J: TRBJ1-1
V: TRBV4-1
CDR3: CASSQIEGGNTEAFF

J: TRBJ2-5
V: TRBV7-2
CDR3: CASSLVGTSTKETQYF

J: TRBJ2-5
V: TRBV5-4
CDR3: CASSSMGPATQYF

J: TRBJ1-1
V: TRBV27
CDR3: CASSLRLMNTEAFF

J: TRBJ1-1
V: TRBV7-7
CDR3: CASSLESGSEAFF